The rows below give T cell receptor beta chains drawn from one sample of a study of T cell responses to AZD1222 COVID-19 vaccine. Data came from immunoSEQ multiplex PCR; TCRdb stores just in-frame clones and leaves some out. The sample consists of 130,000 to 150,000 clones, 75% to 90% of them appearing once. The sequences come from peripheral blood, collected on day 0 of AZD1222 vaccination. Source of these receptors: an adult in good health. The CDR3 runs from the conserved cysteine through the conserved F or W. A D gene is named only where the DNA matches it firmly. Where a row states a size, it is once, few, many or the class of an expanded clone; other rows omit it.

j_call v_call clone_size d_call cdr3_nt cdr3_aa
TRBJ1-1 TRBV19 NA NA TGTGCCAGTAGTATTGCGGGGGGCGTCAACACTGAAGCTTTCTTT CASSIAGGVNTEAFF
TRBJ2-3 TRBV5-4 NA NA TGTGCCAACAGCAGGATGGGGTTCCGTATCGGGCAGTTAGGAGATACGCAGTATTTT CANSRMGFRIGQLGDTQYF
TRBJ2-3 TRBV11-3 NA TRBD2 TGTGCCAGCAGCCCAGGGACTAGCGGGGGCACAGATACGCAGTATTTT CASSPGTSGGTDTQYF
TRBJ2-3 TRBV4-1 once TRBD2 TGCGCCAGCAGCGCAAGTAAGCGGGGGACAGATACGCAGTATTTT CASSASKRGTDTQYF
TRBJ2-5 TRBV4-2 NA TRBD1 TGTGCCAGCAGCCAAGACCCGACAGGGGGCGGGGAGACCCAGTACTTC CASSQDPTGGGETQYF
TRBJ2-2 TRBV27 NA NA TGTGCCAGCAGTTTGGAGGGCATGAGGGGGGAGCTGTTTTTT CASSLEGMRGELFF
TRBJ1-5 TRBV19 NA TRBD1 TGTGCCAGCGAGGACAGGGAAGGGCAGCCCCAGCATTTT CASEDREGQPQHF
TRBJ2-1 TRBV3-1/TRBV3-2 many NA TGTGCCAGCAGCTTTAGCTTTACGGGAATCAATGAGCAGTTCTTC CASSFSFTGINEQFF
TRBJ1-4 TRBV4-1 NA NA TGCGCCAGCAGCCAAATCCGGGAACGCGAAAAACTGTTTTTT CASSQIREREKLFF
TRBJ2-2 TRBV2 NA NA TGTGCCAGCAAGAATTGGGCGGGGGCGGTAACCGGGGAGCTGTTTTTT CASKNWAGAVTGELFF
TRBJ2-3 TRBV14 NA NA TGTGCCAGCAGCCAAGTCCCAGATACGCAGTATTTT CASSQVPDTQYF
TRBJ1-1 TRBV30 NA NA TGTGCCTTTAAACAGTTTGAAGCTTTCTTT CAFKQFEAFF
TRBJ2-1 TRBV20-1 NA TRBD2 TGCAGTGCTAGTATCCCACTAGCGGGAATGTATGGCGATGAGCAGTTCTTC CSASIPLAGMYGDEQFF
TRBJ2-1 TRBV30 once TRBD2 TGTGCCTGGGGAAGCGGGGAGGCCTACAATGAGCAGTTCTTC CAWGSGEAYNEQFF
TRBJ1-5 TRBV3-1/TRBV3-2 NA NA TGTGCCAGCAGCCAAGCGGGTTCGGGTCAGCCCCAGCATTTT CASSQAGSGQPQHF
TRBJ2-5 TRBV4-1 NA NA TGCGCCAGCAGCCAAGTTTTGCAAACAGGGATTGGGGGTACCAATAGAGAGACCCAGTACTTC CASSQVLQTGIGGTNRETQYF
TRBJ1-5 TRBV7-9 NA NA TGTGCCAGCAGCTTAGGCGCAGGCCAAAATCAGCCCCAGCATTTT CASSLGAGQNQPQHF
TRBJ2-6 TRBV7-3 NA NA TGTGCCAGCAGCTTAAATGGACAGGCCCGGGGGAGGGCCAACGTCCTGACTTTC CASSLNGQARGRANVLTF
TRBJ2-7 TRBV9 NA NA TGTGCCAGCAGCGTAGGTTTAGGGACGATCTACGAGCAGTACTTC CASSVGLGTIYEQYF
TRBJ1-6 TRBV7-2 NA TRBD1 TGTGCCAGCAGCCAAATTACAGGGGGTTTCTATAATTCACCCCTCCACTTT CASSQITGGFYNSPLHF
TRBJ1-2 TRBV3-1/TRBV3-2 NA NA TGTGCCAGCAGCCAAGAGGGGTGGCGTGGCTACACCTTC CASSQEGWRGYTF
TRBJ2-7 TRBV15 NA NA TGTGCCACCAGCAGTAGCGAGTGGAACCCCTCCTACGAGCAGTACTTC CATSSSEWNPSYEQYF
TRBJ1-1 TRBV12-3/TRBV12-4 NA NA TGTGCCAGCAGTTTTTCTTTGAACACTGAAGCTTTCTTT CASSFSLNTEAFF
TRBJ2-7 TRBV10-1 NA TRBD2 TGCGCCAGCAGCAGACCAAGGCGTGGCCCTAGCGGACGTTCCTACGAGCAGTACTTC CASSRPRRGPSGRSYEQYF
TRBJ1-2 TRBV5-6 NA TRBD1 TGTGCCAGCAGCTTGGCCGGTGCAGGGGGGCGCTACACCTTC CASSLAGAGGRYTF
TRBJ1-1 TRBV6-5 NA NA TGTGCCAGCAGTTACCTGGGTAGTAGCACTGAAGCTTTCTTT CASSYLGSSTEAFF
TRBJ1-2 TRBV6-1 once NA TGTGCCAGCAGTGAAGGAGGGGCGAGCGATGGCTACACCTTC CASSEGGASDGYTF
TRBJ1-5 TRBV5-8 once NA TGTGCCAGCAGCCCCGGCCGAGGAAGCAATCAGCCCCAGCATTTT CASSPGRGSNQPQHF
TRBJ1-1 TRBV20-1 NA NA TGCAGTGCTAGAGGCCAACTAACGGCTTTCTTT CSARGQLTAFF
TRBJ1-4 TRBV7-2 NA NA TGTGCCAGCAGCTTACTACGGACTGCAACTAATGAAAAACTGTTTTTT CASSLLRTATNEKLFF
TRBJ1-1 TRBV10-3 NA NA TGTGCCACCCTTCCGGGGGGAAGGTCGGGGAACACTGAAGCTTTCTTT CATLPGGRSGNTEAFF
TRBJ2-7 TRBV5-1 NA NA TGCGCCAGCAGCTTGTGGGCGGACCCCCAGGGCATCCACGAGCAGTACTTC CASSLWADPQGIHEQYF
TRBJ1-1 TRBV5-1 once NA TGCGCCAGCAGCTTGGCCGGGCAGGGGTGGGCTGAAGCTTTCTTT CASSLAGQGWAEAFF
TRBJ2-1 TRBV27 NA TRBD1 TGTGCCAGCAGTCCGGGACAGGGGATCTCAAATGAGCAGTTCTTC CASSPGQGISNEQFF
TRBJ1-1 TRBV14 NA NA TGTGCCAGCAGCCAATCAGTCAAGGCTTTCTTT CASSQSVKAFF
TRBJ1-2 TRBV5-6 once NA TGTGCCAGCAGCCCCGTAAGGGGGAACTATGGCTACACCTTC CASSPVRGNYGYTF
TRBJ1-1 TRBV3-1/TRBV3-2 NA TRBD1 TGTGCCAGCAGCCAGCGGGACAGGGGGAACACTGAAGCTTTCTTT CASSQRDRGNTEAFF
TRBJ2-7 TRBV5-1 NA NA TGCGCCAGCAGCTTGCCAGCTTATCCCTACGAGCAGTACTTC CASSLPAYPYEQYF
TRBJ1-2 TRBV7-9 NA NA TGTGCCAGCACCTGGGGGGGGACGGAGGTCTATGGCTACACCTTC CASTWGGTEVYGYTF
TRBJ1-2 TRBV5-5 NA TRBD1 TGTGCCAGCAGCCCGTGGGACAGGGAGCCTAACTATGGCTACACCTTC CASSPWDREPNYGYTF
TRBJ2-7 TRBV14 NA NA TGTGCCAGCAGCCAAGATCCCATCCCGTCCTACGAGCAGTACTTC CASSQDPIPSYEQYF
TRBJ1-2 TRBV27 NA NA TGTGCCAGCAGTTTAGACTCTAACTATGGCTACACCTTC CASSLDSNYGYTF
TRBJ1-1 TRBV9 NA NA TGTGCCAGCAGCCACCGGACGCAGAACACTGAAGCTTTCTTT CASSHRTQNTEAFF
TRBJ2-1 TRBV28 NA NA TGTGCCAGCAGTTTTCGGGGGACGGTGGATGAGCAGTTCTTC CASSFRGTVDEQFF
TRBJ2-4 TRBV3-1/TRBV3-2 NA TRBD2 TGTGCCAGCAGCCAAGGAACTAGCGGGAGGGCCCGCATTCAGTACTTC CASSQGTSGRARIQYF
TRBJ2-3 TRBV6-5 NA TRBD2 TGTGCCAGCAGTCGGACTAGCGGAAACACAGATACGCAGTATTTT CASSRTSGNTDTQYF
TRBJ1-3 TRBV28 NA NA TGTGCCAGCACCTACAGGTTTCGGGGAAACACCATATATTTT CASTYRFRGNTIYF
TRBJ2-6 TRBV19 NA TRBD2 TGTGCCAGTAGTCGTAGCGGGATCTCGGACGGGGCCAACGTCCTGACTTTC CASSRSGISDGANVLTF
TRBJ2-5 TRBV6-1 once TRBD2 TGTGCCAGCAGTGAAGGACTAGCGGGGAACCAAGAGACCCAGTACTTC CASSEGLAGNQETQYF
TRBJ1-1 TRBV28 NA TRBD1 TGTGCCAGCAGCAACGGGAGGGGGCGGTCGAACACTGAAGCTTTCTTT CASSNGRGRSNTEAFF
TRBJ2-5 TRBV5-1 few NA TGCGCCAGCAGCTTGGTGGGCCCGCAAGAGACCCAGTACTTC CASSLVGPQETQYF
TRBJ1-5 TRBV4-1 once NA TGCGCCAGCAGCAAGGGGAGGGCCCTGGGCCGCAATCAGCCCCAGCATTTT CASSKGRALGRNQPQHF